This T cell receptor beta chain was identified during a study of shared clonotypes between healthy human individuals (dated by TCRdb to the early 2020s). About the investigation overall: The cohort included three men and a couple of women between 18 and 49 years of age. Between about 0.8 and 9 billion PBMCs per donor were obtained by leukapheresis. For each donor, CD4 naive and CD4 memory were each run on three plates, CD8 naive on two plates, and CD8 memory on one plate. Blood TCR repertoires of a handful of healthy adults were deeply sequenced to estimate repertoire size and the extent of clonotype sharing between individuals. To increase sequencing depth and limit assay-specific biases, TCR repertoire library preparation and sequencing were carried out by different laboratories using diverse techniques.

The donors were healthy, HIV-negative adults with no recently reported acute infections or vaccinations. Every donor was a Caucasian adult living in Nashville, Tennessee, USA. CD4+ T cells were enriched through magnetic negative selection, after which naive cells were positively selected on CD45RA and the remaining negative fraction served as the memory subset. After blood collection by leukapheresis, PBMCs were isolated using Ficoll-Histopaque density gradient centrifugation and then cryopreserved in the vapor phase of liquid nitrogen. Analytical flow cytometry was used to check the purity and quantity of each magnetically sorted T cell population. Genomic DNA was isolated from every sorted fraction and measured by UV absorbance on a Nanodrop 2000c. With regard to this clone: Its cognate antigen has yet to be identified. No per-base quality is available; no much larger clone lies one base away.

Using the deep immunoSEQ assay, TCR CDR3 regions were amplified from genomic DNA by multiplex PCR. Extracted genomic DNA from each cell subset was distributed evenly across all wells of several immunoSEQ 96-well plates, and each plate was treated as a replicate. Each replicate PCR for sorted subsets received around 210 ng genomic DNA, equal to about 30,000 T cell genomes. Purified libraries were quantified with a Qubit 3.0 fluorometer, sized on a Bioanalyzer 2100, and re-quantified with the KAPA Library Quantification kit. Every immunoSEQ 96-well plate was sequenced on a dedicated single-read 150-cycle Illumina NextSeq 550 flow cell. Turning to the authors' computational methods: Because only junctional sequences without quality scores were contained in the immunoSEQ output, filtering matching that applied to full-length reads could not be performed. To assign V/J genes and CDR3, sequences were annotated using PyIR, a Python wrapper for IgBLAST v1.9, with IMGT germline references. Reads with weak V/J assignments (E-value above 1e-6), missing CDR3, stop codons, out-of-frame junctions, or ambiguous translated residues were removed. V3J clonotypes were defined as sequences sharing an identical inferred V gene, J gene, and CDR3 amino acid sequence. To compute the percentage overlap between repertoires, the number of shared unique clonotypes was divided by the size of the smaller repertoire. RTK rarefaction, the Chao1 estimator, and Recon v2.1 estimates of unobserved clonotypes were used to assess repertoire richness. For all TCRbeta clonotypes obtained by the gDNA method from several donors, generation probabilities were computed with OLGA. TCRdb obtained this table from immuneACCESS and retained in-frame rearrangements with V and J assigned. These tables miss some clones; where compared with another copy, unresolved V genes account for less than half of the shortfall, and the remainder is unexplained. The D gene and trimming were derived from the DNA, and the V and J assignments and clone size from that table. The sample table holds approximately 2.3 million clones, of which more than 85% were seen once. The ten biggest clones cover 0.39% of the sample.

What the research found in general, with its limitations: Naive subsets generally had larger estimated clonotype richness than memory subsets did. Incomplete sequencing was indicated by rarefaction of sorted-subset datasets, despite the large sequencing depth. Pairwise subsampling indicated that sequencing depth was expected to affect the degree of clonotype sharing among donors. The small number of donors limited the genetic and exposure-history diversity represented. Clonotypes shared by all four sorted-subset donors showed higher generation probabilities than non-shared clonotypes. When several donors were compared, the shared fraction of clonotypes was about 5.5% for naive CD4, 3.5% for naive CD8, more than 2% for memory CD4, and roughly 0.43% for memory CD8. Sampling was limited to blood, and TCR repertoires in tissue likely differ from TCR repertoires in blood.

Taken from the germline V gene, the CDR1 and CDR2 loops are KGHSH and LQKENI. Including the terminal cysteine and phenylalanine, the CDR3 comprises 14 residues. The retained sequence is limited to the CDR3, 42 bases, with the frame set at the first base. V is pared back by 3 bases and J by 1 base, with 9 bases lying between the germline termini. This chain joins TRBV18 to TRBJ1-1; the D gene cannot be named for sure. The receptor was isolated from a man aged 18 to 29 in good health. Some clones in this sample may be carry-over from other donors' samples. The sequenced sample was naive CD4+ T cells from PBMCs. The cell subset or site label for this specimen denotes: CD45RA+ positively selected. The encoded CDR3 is CASSPDGGNTEAFF. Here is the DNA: TGTGCCAGCTCACCGGACGGCGGGAACACTGAAGCTTTCTTT.